Following are 28 T cell receptor beta chains from one sample sequenced in a study of T-cell reconstitution after alpha-beta-depleted transplantation in children. A library of TCRbeta sequences, prepared with unique molecular identifiers, was generated. A single record per CDR3 protein comes from TCRdb applying MiXCR to the PCR reads. The sample includes 350,000 to 450,000 distinct CDR3 sequences, about a fifth of them seen just once. The material was PBMCs from the stem cell graft donor, obtained from the stem cell graft. The receptors stem from a human donor who donated a stem cell graft to a child with acute myeloid leukemia.

The chain has TRBV12-3 or TRBV12-4 and TRBJ2-3; D could derive from TRBD1 or TRBD2 (6 bases each). This CDR3 has 16 residues. Trimming shortened V by 5 bases and J by 1 base, and 16 bases separated the two germline ends. The CDR3 spells CASSLSGARRTDTQYF. In DNA, the CDR3 is TGTGCCAGCAGTCTCTCGGGGGCTAGACGCACAGATACGCAGTATTTT.

The V and J genes are TRBV9 and TRBJ2-7, with D hard to call. Germline CDR1 reads SGDLS; CDR2 reads YYNGEE. The length of the CDR3 is 17 residues. CDR3 bases: TGTGTCAACAGCGTAACTGACCTGGTTAGGCCCCCCTACGAGCAGTACTTC. It translates to CVNSVTDLVRPPYEQYF.

The chain joins TRBV29-1 to TRBJ2-1, with 9 nucleotides matching TRBD2. J was trimmed by 11 bases and V by 5 bases; bases with no gene match: 13. Germline V gene data show CDR1 as SQVTM and CDR2 as ANQGSEA. The CDR3 totals 14 residues. Written as DNA, the CDR3 is TGCAGCGTTCTCCTGGGTAGCGGGAGAGGGAAGCAGTTCTTC. It is translated as CSVLLGSGRGKQFF.

The chain has TRBV5-1 and TRBJ1-4; 8 nucleotides align to TRBD1. Germline V gives CDR1 SGHRS, CDR2 YFSETQ. The CDR3 runs to 15 residues. J lost 3 bases, V lost 5 bases, and 6 bases had no gene match. Here the CDR3 reads CASSRQGQANEKLFF. The CDR3 region has the DNA TGCGCCAGCAGTCGGCAGGGACAGGCTAATGAAAAACTGTTTTTT. Looking up the rest from reference TRBV5-1 and TRBJ1-4 gives the full variable domain: KAGVTQTPRYLIKTRGQQVTLSCSPISGHRSVSWYQQTPGQGLQFLFEYFSETQRNKGNFPGRFSGRQFSNSRSEMNVSTLELGDSALYLCASSRQGQANEKLFFGSGTQLSVL.

The chain employs TRBV12-3 or TRBV12-4 and TRBJ1-1; D is unclear. V dropped 0 bases and J dropped 0 bases, with 8 bases sitting between them. The CDR3 sequence is 15 residues long. CDR3 loop: CASSLAGRVNTEAFF. The DNA of the CDR3 is TGTGCCAGCAGTTTAGCCGGGAGGGTGAACACTGAAGCTTTCTTT.

This clonotype has only a few counts. The CDR3 DNA reads TGCAGTGCTGGTCTGTCGGGTAGAGAGACCCAGTACTTC. Translating gives CSAGLSGRETQYF. The rearrangement links TRBV20-1 to TRBJ2-5, with D unresolved. Germline CDR1 reads DFQATT; CDR2 reads SNEGSKA (reference sequence). This CDR3 has 13 amino acids. Trimming removed 5 bases from V and 4 bases from J, with 14 bases in between.

This clonotype was seen more than once but under ten times. This rearrangement joins TRBV6-1 to TRBJ1-5, with D possibly being TRBD1 (6 bases). With 6 bases removed from V and 5 bases from J, the gap between germline ends came to 14 bases. The CDR3 runs to 14 residues. CDR1 and CDR2 from the germline V gene are MNHNS and SASEGT. The CDR3 DNA sequence: TGTGCCAGCAGGGGCAGGGACAATGATCAGCCCCAGCATTTT. It specifies CASRGRDNDQPQHF.

The chain uses TRBV7-9 and TRBJ2-2, with D maybe TRBD1 (5 bases). Deletions cut 0 bases from V and 5 bases from J, with 16 bases between. Germline assignment: CDR1 SEHNR and CDR2 FQNEAQ (reference sequence). The CDR3 consists of 17 residues. CDR3 sequence (DNA): TGTGCCAGCAGCTTAGCCGTAGCCCCTAGGGGAACCGGGGAGCTGTTTTTT. It specifies CASSLAVAPRGTGELFF.

The chain combines TRBV13 with TRBJ2-4; TRBD1 matches 7 bases. The CDR3 runs 17 residues. In germline, CDR1 is PRHDT, CDR2 FYEKMQ (reference sequence). V shed 6 bases, J shed 0 bases, and the junction held 11 bases outside the gene matches. CDR3 DNA sequence: TGTGCCAGCAGTGATCACAGGGGAACACTAGCCAAAAACATTCAGTACTTC. Amino acid sequence: CASSDHRGTLAKNIQYF. The full variable domain, its missing parts supplied by reference TRBV13 and TRBJ2-4, is AAGVIQSPRHLIKEKRETATLKCYPIPRHDTVYWYQQGPGQDPQFLISFYEKMQSDKGSIPDRFSAQQFSDYHSELNMSSLELGDSALYFCASSDHRGTLAKNIQYFGAGTRLSVL.

This clonotype was recorded many times. The rearrangement joins TRBV19 to TRBJ2-1; the D gene is possibly TRBD2 (6 bases). V gave up 3 bases and J gave up 8 bases, with 11 bases separating them. CDR3 size: 13 residues. Germline loops: CDR1 LNHDA, CDR2 SQIVND (reference sequence). The CDR3 protein is CASSILAKYEQFF. Written as DNA, the CDR3 is TGTGCCAGTAGTATCCTAGCGAAGTATGAGCAGTTCTTC.

The rearrangement links TRBV6-5 to TRBJ2-2; tentative D call: TRBD1 (7 bases). Trimming removed 1 base at V and 7 bases at J, with 16 bases between. Per germline, CDR1 MNHEY and CDR2 SVGAGI. The CDR3 extends over 16 amino acids. CDR3 sequence: CASSYFRRGPGGELFF. The CDR3 DNA follows: TGTGCCAGCAGTTACTTTCGGAGGGGGCCGGGCGGGGAGCTGTTTTTT.

Only a few counts were recorded for this clonotype. Here the CDR3 reads CASSPNGLVQETQYF. The CDR3 DNA sequence: TGTGCCAGCAGCCCTAACGGCCTAGTCCAAGAGACCCAGTACTTC. The chain employs TRBV7-2 and TRBJ2-5; the D is unclear. The CDR3 contains 15 residues. Trimming shortened V by 5 bases and J by 1 base, and 14 bases separated the two germline ends. Germline assignment: CDR1 SGHTA and CDR2 FQGNSA.

This clonotype was seen ten or more times. The chain uses TRBV10-1 and TRBJ2-3; perhaps TRBD2 as D (5 bases). Trimming shortened V by 0 bases and J by 11 bases, and 12 bases separated the two germline ends. The CDR3 loop spans 13 amino acids. Looked up from germline, CDR1 is WNHNN and CDR2 is SYGVQD (reference sequence). CDR3 amino acids: CASSESSGKRQYF. Written as DNA, the CDR3 is TGCGCCAGCAGTGAGTCGTCGGGGAAGAGGCAGTATTTT.

The genes are TRBV20-1 and TRBJ2-1; 10 bases map to TRBD2. Germline V gene sequence: CDR1 DFQATT, CDR2 SNEGSKA (reference sequence). The CDR3 runs 11 residues. Unmatched junction bases numbered 7, after V lost 6 bases and J lost 14 bases. The CDR3 nucleotides read TGCAGTGCGGACCTAGCGGGAGAAGAGTTCTTC. This translates into CSADLAGEEFF.

The rearrangement joins TRBV6-1 to TRBJ1-4; 11 bases match TRBD1. Unmatched junction bases numbered 8, after V lost 6 bases and J lost 8 bases. Germline CDR1 reads MNHNS; CDR2 reads SASEGT. This CDR3 has 15 residues. The CDR3 region has the DNA TGTGCCAGCAGACCGAGGACAGGGGGCGAGGAAAAACTGTTTTTT. As protein: CASRPRTGGEEKLFF.

The V call is TRBV12-3 or TRBV12-4, the J call TRBJ1-1; 9 positions agree with TRBD1. J lost 11 bases, V lost 5 bases, and 9 bases had no gene match. The CDR3 has 13 amino acids. CDR3 residues: CASSPGTGRNAFF. The CDR3 DNA reads TGTGCCAGCAGTCCCGGGACAGGGAGGAACGCTTTCTTT.

This rearrangement joins TRBV12-3 or TRBV12-4 to TRBJ2-1; no clear D. The CDR3 length is 13 residues. Trimming took off 4 bases at V and 3 bases at J, with 7 bases between the two ends. The CDR3, as DNA: TGTGCCAGCAGTTGGGCCATCTACAATGAGCAGTTCTTC. Translation gives CASSWAIYNEQFF.

This clonotype was counted many times. The rearrangement uses TRBV6-5 and TRBJ2-1; TRBD2 agrees at 11 bases. Germline V gene data show CDR1 as MNHEY and CDR2 as SVGAGI. V gave up 2 bases and J gave up 5 bases; unmatched junction bases: 2. This CDR3 has 15 residues. The CDR3: CASSYAGLADNEQFF. The CDR3 DNA is TGTGCCAGCAGTTACGCGGGACTAGCGGACAATGAGCAGTTCTTC.

This clonotype has a handful of counts. The chain recombines TRBV15 with TRBJ2-7; the match to TRBD1 covers 10 bases. Looked up from germline, CDR1 is LNHNV and CDR2 is YYDKDF (reference sequence). With 5 bases clipped from V and 4 bases from J, the junction kept 2 bases outside the gene matches. CDR3 length: 13 amino acids. DNA for the CDR3: TGTGCCACCAGCGCGGACAGGGGGTACGAGCAGTACTTC. Its translation is CATSADRGYEQYF.

This chain joins TRBV5-5 and TRBJ1-3; the D is unclear. The germline V gene encodes CDR1 SGHKS and CDR2 YYEKEE (reference sequence). Trimming left V 1 base short and J 1 base short, with 6 bases between. The CDR3 loop spans 14 amino acids. Here the CDR3 DNA reads TGTGCCAGCAGCTTGAACCCTTCTGGAAACACCATATATTTT. Residues: CASSLNPSGNTIYF. The full variable domain, in which reference TRBV5-5 and TRBJ1-3 provide the parts outside the CDR3, is DAGVTQSPTHLIKTRGQQVTLRCSPISGHKSVSWYQQVLGQGPQFIFQYYEKEERGRGNFPDRFSARQFPNYSSELNVNALLLGDSALYLCASSLNPSGNTIYFGEGSWLTVV.

This clonotype was seen at least ten times. This chain connects TRBV20-1 to TRBJ2-3; D gene ambiguous. V lost 6 bases, J lost 1 base, and 17 bases lay in between. From germline, CDR1 is DFQATT and CDR2 SNEGSKA (reference sequence). This CDR3 is 15 amino acids long. The CDR3 here is CSAVNQTLRTDTQYF. The CDR3 nucleotides are TGCAGTGCAGTAAACCAGACTCTTCGCACAGATACGCAGTATTTT.

This clonotype was recorded a few times. The chain is built from TRBV12-3 or TRBV12-4 and TRBJ1-6; 7 positions match TRBD1. Trimming removed 7 bases from V and 9 bases from J; junction bases left unmatched: 6. The CDR3 spans 13 residues. The CDR3 sequence: CASKVGQASPLHF. CDR3 nucleotides: TGTGCCAGCAAAGTAGGACAGGCTTCACCCCTCCACTTT.

There are many counts of this clonotype. The genes are TRBV29-1 and TRBJ1-1; D uncertain. Germline-derived CDR1 and CDR2 are SQVTM and ANQGSEA. The CDR3 spans 14 residues. V dropped 3 bases and J dropped 1 base, with 12 bases sitting between them. The DNA for the CDR3 is TGCAGCGTTGAGTCTCCTACCGCGAACACTGAAGCTTTCTTT. Protein product: CSVESPTANTEAFF.

The chain links TRBV7-7 to TRBJ2-3, with TRBD1 as a possible D gene (7 bases). Germline CDR1 reads SSHAT; CDR2 reads FNYEAQ (reference sequence). The CDR3 sequence is 15 residues long. V lost 0 bases, J lost 5 bases, and 12 bases lay in between. The CDR3 DNA is TGTGCCAGCAGCTTAGCGGGGACAGCGGGAGATACGCAGTATTTT. Translation: CASSLAGTAGDTQYF.

This clonotype was seen a few times. The chain employs TRBV7-9 and TRBJ2-1; TRBD2 matches 9 bases. Losses at the gene ends were 10 bases for V and 4 bases for J; bases not matched to a gene: 5. There are 13 residues in the CDR3. Looked up from germline, CDR1 is SEHNR and CDR2 is FQNEAQ (reference sequence). DNA of the CDR3: TGTGCCATCGAGACTAGCGGATACAATGAGCAGTTCTTC. This translates into CAIETSGYNEQFF.

A few counts support this clonotype. V gene TRBV5-1 combines with J gene TRBJ2-1; 10 positions match TRBD2. This CDR3 spans 16 amino acids. The junction had 7 bases not matched to a gene; V was cut back by 0 bases and J by 7 bases. Germline CDR1 SGHRS, CDR2 YFSETQ. The CDR3 loop is CASSLATSGISNEQFF. CDR3 sequence (DNA): TGCGCCAGCAGCTTGGCAACTAGCGGGATCTCGAATGAGCAGTTCTTC.

The chain couples TRBV15 to TRBJ2-1, with 8 nucleotides matching TRBD2. This CDR3 has 17 amino acids. Germline V gene sequence: CDR1 LNHNV, CDR2 YYDKDF (reference sequence). V lost 3 bases to trimming and J lost 2 bases; unmatched junction nucleotides: 9. Written as DNA, the CDR3 is TGTGCCACCAGCAGCCCTAACGAGGGACTAGCCTACAATGAGCAGTTCTTC. This encodes CATSSPNEGLAYNEQFF.

This clonotype occurred many times. A junction end diverges from the germline sequence, so it may reflect a read error. The chain recombines TRBV7-2 with TRBJ2-1; 7 bases match TRBD2. The CDR3 is 13 residues long. In germline, CDR1 is SGHTA, CDR2 FQGNSA. CDR3 loop: CASSRDYLNQQFF. The DNA of the CDR3 is TGTGCCAGCAGCCGGGACTACCTCAATCAGCAGTTCTTC.